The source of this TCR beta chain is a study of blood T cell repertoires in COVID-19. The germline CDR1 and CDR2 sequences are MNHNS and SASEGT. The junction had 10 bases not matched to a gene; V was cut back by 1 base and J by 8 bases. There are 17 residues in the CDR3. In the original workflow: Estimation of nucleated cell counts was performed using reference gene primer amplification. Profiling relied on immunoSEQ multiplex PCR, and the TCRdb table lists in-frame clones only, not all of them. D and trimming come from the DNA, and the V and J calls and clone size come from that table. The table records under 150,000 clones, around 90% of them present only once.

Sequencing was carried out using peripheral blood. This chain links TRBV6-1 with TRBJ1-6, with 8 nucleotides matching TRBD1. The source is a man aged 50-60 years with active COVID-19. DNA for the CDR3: TGTGCCAGCAGTGAAGGACAGGGGACCTTATTTTATTCACCCCTCCACTTT. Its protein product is CASSEGQGTLFYSPLHF.